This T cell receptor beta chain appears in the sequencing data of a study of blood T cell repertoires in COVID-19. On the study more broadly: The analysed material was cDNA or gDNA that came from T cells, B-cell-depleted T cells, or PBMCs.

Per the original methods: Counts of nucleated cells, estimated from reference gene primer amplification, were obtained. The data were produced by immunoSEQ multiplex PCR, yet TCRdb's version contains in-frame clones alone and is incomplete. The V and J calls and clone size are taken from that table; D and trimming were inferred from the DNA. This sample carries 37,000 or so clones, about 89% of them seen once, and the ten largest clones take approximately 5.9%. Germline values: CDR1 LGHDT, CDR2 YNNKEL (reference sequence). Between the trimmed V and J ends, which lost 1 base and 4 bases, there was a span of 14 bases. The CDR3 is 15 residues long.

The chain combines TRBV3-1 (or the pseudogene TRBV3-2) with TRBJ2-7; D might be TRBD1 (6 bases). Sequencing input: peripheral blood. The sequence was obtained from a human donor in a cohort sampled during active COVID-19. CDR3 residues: CASSQGRGDPYEQYF. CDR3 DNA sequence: TGTGCCAGCAGCCAAGGCAGGGGCGATCCTTACGAGCAGTACTTC.